The 25 T cell receptor beta chains presented below share a single source sample, sequenced in a study of shared clonotypes between healthy human individuals. Sequencing used immunoSEQ multiplex PCR; TCRdb keeps in-frame clones, though not all of them. Among around 700,000 clones listed, around 73% were seen once. The sequenced sample consisted of memory CD4+ T cells sorted from blood. Subset reported: CD45RA-negative fraction. The receptors originated from a woman aged 25 to 45 in good health.

The chain recombines TRBV5-6 with TRBJ1-1; TRBD1 might be the D (6 bases). Germline V CDR1 and CDR2: SGHDT, YYEEEE. V lost 1 base, J lost 4 bases, and 20 bases lay in between. This CDR3 spans 17 amino acids. CDR3 in DNA: TGTGCCAGCAGCTTGTATTACAGGGTCCTAGAGGGCACTGAAGCTTTCTTT. Translated, it gives CASSLYYRVLEGTEAFF.

This clone occurred once. CDR3 nucleotides: TGTGCTAGTGCGGGACAGGCGAACACTGAAGCTTTCTTT. This translates into CASAGQANTEAFF. The chain combines TRBV12-5 with TRBJ1-1; 8 positions match TRBD1. The CDR3 is 13 amino acids. Losses at the gene ends were 7 bases for V and 1 base for J; bases not matched to a gene: 2. Germline V CDR1 and CDR2: LGHNT, FRNRAP. The full variable domain, its missing parts supplied by reference TRBV12-5 and TRBJ1-1, is DARVTQTPRHKVTEMGQEVTMRCQPILGHNTVFWYRQTMMQGLELLAYFRNRAPLDDSGMPKDRFSAEMPDATLATLKIQPSEPRDSAVYFCASAGQANTEAFFGQGTRLTVV.

CDR3 sequence (DNA): TGTGCCACCAGCAGAGTCCCAGTGACCGGGGAGCTGTTTTTT. It translates to CATSRVPVTGELFF. V and J are TRBV15 and TRBJ2-2, with D hard to call. V dropped 1 base and J dropped 5 bases, with 8 bases sitting between them. There are 14 residues in the CDR3. Germline loops: CDR1 LNHNV, CDR2 YYDKDF (reference sequence).

The genes are TRBV20-1 and TRBJ2-3; perhaps TRBD1 as D (6 bases). This CDR3 region has 10 residues. Germline V gene data show CDR1 as DFQATT and CDR2 as SNEGSKA (reference sequence). Trimming left V 5 bases short and J 8 bases short, with 8 bases between. CDR3 coding DNA: TGCAGTGCTGGGGGCCCTACGCAGTATTTT. Amino acids: CSAGGPTQYF.

The count of this clone is one. V gene TRBV4-1 combines with J gene TRBJ1-1; no clear D. V was clipped by 3 bases and J by 10 bases, with 15 bases between them. Germline lookup yields CDR1 MGHRA and CDR2 YSYEKL. The CDR3 contains 13 residues. The CDR3 coding sequence is TGCGCCAGCAGCCAGGTAGCGCTTCTCCGAGCTTTCTTT. Protein sequence: CASSQVALLRAFF.

The rearrangement uses TRBV23-1 and TRBJ2-3; no definite D call. TRBV23-1 is an ORF, and what it does is uncertain. This CDR3 has 12 amino acids. The V gene lost 9 bases and the J gene lost 2 bases, with 9 bases spanning the gap. Written as DNA, the CDR3 is TGCGCCAGGCACGAGTTCACAGATACGCAGTATTTT. The encoded protein is CARHEFTDTQYF.

V and J are TRBV11-3 and TRBJ2-5; D remains ambiguous. Looked up from germline, CDR1 is SGHNT and CDR2 is YENEEA. The CDR3 has 13 residues. V dropped 5 bases and J dropped 1 base, with 8 bases sitting between them. CDR3 sequence reads: CASSAGPQETQYF. Written as DNA, the CDR3 is TGTGCCAGCAGCGCAGGACCCCAAGAGACCCAGTACTTC.

This clone was seen repeatedly, ten times or more. The J gene is TRBJ1-2, the V gene TRBV9; 10 positions match TRBD1. The V segment lost 3 bases and the J segment 8 bases; nucleotides outside the gene matches: 7. CDR1 SGDLS and CDR2 YYNGEE come from the germline V gene. The CDR3 runs 14 residues. The CDR3 sequence is CASSAGTGVTGYTF. The CDR3 coding sequence is TGTGCCAGCAGCGCCGGGACAGGGGTTACGGGCTACACCTTC. Looking up the rest from reference TRBV9 and TRBJ1-2 gives the full variable domain: DSGVTQTPKHLITATGQRVTLRCSPRSGDLSVYWYQQSLDQGLQFLIQYYNGEERAKGNILERFSAQQFPDLHSELNLSSLELGDSALYFCASSAGTGVTGYTFGSGTRLTVV.

This clone was seen more than once but under ten times. The chain couples TRBV10-2 to TRBJ2-7; 12 bases fit TRBD2. The V gene end was trimmed by 2 bases and the J gene end by 2 bases; junction bases not matched to a gene: 7. The CDR3 runs 17 residues. The germline V gene encodes CDR1 WSHSY and CDR2 SAAADI. The CDR3 nucleotides are TGCGCCAGCAGTGAGCCAATCGGACTAGCGGGAACCTACGAGCAGTACTTC. This codes for CASSEPIGLAGTYEQYF.

CDR3 loop: CASSWRSSGTSTDTQYF. CDR3 DNA sequence: TGCGCCAGCAGCTGGAGGAGTAGCGGGACTAGCACAGATACGCAGTATTTT. V usage is TRBV5-1 and J usage is TRBJ2-3; 8 positions match TRBD2. The CDR3 runs to 17 residues. Germline lookup yields CDR1 SGHRS and CDR2 YFSETQ. The junction had 9 bases not matched to a gene; V was cut back by 3 bases and J by 0 bases.

The chain uses TRBV19 and TRBJ1-2, with 7 bases lining up with TRBD1. V was clipped by 6 bases and J by 8 bases; unmatched bases: 6. The CDR3 runs to 12 residues. From germline, CDR1 is LNHDA and CDR2 SQIVND (reference sequence). CDR3 DNA: TGTGCCAGTAGCGTGACAGGGCTCGGCTACACCTTC. Encoded protein: CASSVTGLGYTF.

This chain joins TRBV4-1 and TRBJ2-3; 9 nucleotides align to TRBD2. The CDR3 runs 17 residues. V gave up 0 bases and J gave up 4 bases; unmatched junction bases: 8. Per the germline V gene, CDR1 is MGHRA and CDR2 is YSYEKL. The CDR3 sequence: CASSQEWGAGGPDTQYF. The CDR3 nucleotides are TGCGCCAGCAGCCAAGAGTGGGGAGCGGGAGGACCAGATACGCAGTATTTT.

The V gene is TRBV10-3, the J gene TRBJ1-1, with no clear D. With 10 bases removed from V and 2 bases from J, the gap between germline ends came to 11 bases. The CDR3 sequence is 12 residues long. The V gene's germline CDR1 is ENHRY and CDR2 SYGVKD. The CDR3 is CATRTANTEAFF. In DNA, the CDR3 is TGTGCCACCCGGACGGCAAACACTGAAGCTTTCTTT.

The genes are TRBV6-5 and TRBJ2-3; D is ambiguous. Germline assignment: CDR1 MNHEY and CDR2 SVGAGI. This CDR3 has 12 amino acids. The V gene lost 1 base and the J gene lost 6 bases, with 5 bases spanning the gap. Here the CDR3 reads CASSYLGDTQYF. DNA for the CDR3: TGTGCCAGCAGTTACTTGGGGGATACGCAGTATTTT.

This clone was recorded a few times. The chain employs TRBV10-3 and TRBJ2-7, with D maybe TRBD1 (6 bases). Germline CDR1 and CDR2: ENHRY and SYGVKD. V lost 11 bases and J 0 bases, leaving 11 bases between the germline ends. CDR3 size: 12 residues. The CDR3 DNA is TGTGCCGCCCGACAGGACTCCTACGAGCAGTACTTC. Its protein is CAARQDSYEQYF.

The chain has TRBV29-1 and TRBJ1-1, with D possibly TRBD1 on 5 matching bases. The V and J ends lost 6 bases and 6 bases respectively, with 14 bases between them. CDR1 and CDR2 (germline): SQVTM, ANQGSEA. The CDR3 runs 12 residues. This chain's CDR3 is CSVGTLAPEAFF. The DNA of the CDR3 is TGCAGCGTGGGGACCCTAGCCCCTGAAGCTTTCTTT.

V gene TRBV19 combines with J gene TRBJ2-3; 7 bases line up with TRBD1. V lost 4 bases and J lost 0; bases outside the gene matches: 4. Germline lookup yields CDR1 LNHDA and CDR2 SQIVND (reference sequence). The CDR3 is made up of 15 amino acids. CDR3 in DNA: TGTGCCAGTAGTACACAGGGGAGAAGCACAGATACGCAGTATTTT. Translation: CASSTQGRSTDTQYF.

The chain employs TRBV28 and TRBJ2-3, with D perhaps TRBD2 (5 bases). This CDR3 contains 13 residues. The germline CDR1 and CDR2 sequences are MDHEN and SYDVKM. Deletions cut 10 bases from V and 2 bases from J, with 13 bases between. The CDR3 DNA reads as TGTGCCACTCGGAGGCGAATCACAGATACGCAGTATTTT. Encoded protein: CATRRRITDTQYF.

The chain combines TRBV15 with TRBJ1-1; D may be TRBD1 (6 bases). The CDR3 is 14 amino acids. From germline, CDR1 is LNHNV and CDR2 YYDKDF (reference sequence). V lost 1 base and J lost 6, with 12 bases in between. The CDR3 here is CATSRGDRRPEAFF. The CDR3 DNA sequence: TGTGCCACCAGCAGAGGAGACAGGAGGCCTGAAGCTTTCTTT.

The chain links TRBV4-2 to TRBJ2-1; 10 positions agree with TRBD2. Trimming removed 5 bases from V and 5 bases from J; junction bases left unmatched: 6. CDR3 length equals 15 residues. Germline lookup yields CDR1 LGHNA and CDR2 YNFKEQ. CDR3 loop: CASSKGTSADNEQFF. The DNA of the CDR3 is TGTGCCAGCAGCAAAGGGACTAGCGCCGACAATGAGCAGTTCTTC.

This chain links TRBV19 with TRBJ1-2, with 10 bases matching TRBD1. V lost 4 bases to trimming and J lost 3 bases; unmatched junction nucleotides: 8. The germline V gene has CDR1 LNHDA and CDR2 SQIVND (reference sequence). This CDR3 is built from 16 residues. The CDR3 spells CASSTRDRGNHYGYTF. In nucleotides, the CDR3 is TGTGCCAGTAGTACTCGGGACAGGGGCAACCACTATGGCTACACCTTC.

The CDR3 loop is CASSQAMTGPAGYTF. The DNA for the CDR3 is TGCGCCAGCAGCCAAGCGATGACCGGGCCGGCGGGCTACACCTTC. The chain has TRBV4-1 and TRBJ1-2; no definite D call. Trimming cost V 1 base and J 8 bases, with 17 bases left between them. CDR3 length: 15 residues. Germline CDR1 MGHRA, CDR2 YSYEKL.

The chain has TRBV28 and TRBJ1-2, with D unclear. Germline V gives CDR1 MDHEN, CDR2 SYDVKM. V gave up 10 bases and J gave up 2 bases, with 17 bases separating them. This CDR3 comprises 14 residues. This chain's CDR3 is CAIIETTENYGYTF. DNA for the CDR3: TGTGCCATCATCGAGACTACAGAGAACTATGGCTACACCTTC.

This clone has at least ten counts. This chain links TRBV4-2 with TRBJ2-2; 8 bases are a match to TRBD2. Losses at the gene ends were 0 bases for V and 5 bases for J; bases not matched to a gene: 2. The V gene's germline CDR1 is LGHNA and CDR2 YNFKEQ. This CDR3 spans 15 amino acids. The CDR3 coding sequence is TGTGCCAGCAGCCAAGAGGGCGGGAGGACCGGGGAGCTGTTTTTT. This gives the protein CASSQEGGRTGELFF.

This clone was detected only once. The rearrangement links TRBV18 to TRBJ1-2; 10 bases agree with TRBD1. CDR1 and CDR2 (germline): KGHSH, LQKENI. This CDR3 is built from 14 residues. The V gene end was trimmed by 2 bases and the J gene end by 6 bases; junction bases not matched to a gene: 3. The CDR3 is CASSPTGTGDGYTF. The CDR3 coding sequence is TGTGCCAGCTCACCAACCGGGACAGGGGATGGCTACACCTTC.